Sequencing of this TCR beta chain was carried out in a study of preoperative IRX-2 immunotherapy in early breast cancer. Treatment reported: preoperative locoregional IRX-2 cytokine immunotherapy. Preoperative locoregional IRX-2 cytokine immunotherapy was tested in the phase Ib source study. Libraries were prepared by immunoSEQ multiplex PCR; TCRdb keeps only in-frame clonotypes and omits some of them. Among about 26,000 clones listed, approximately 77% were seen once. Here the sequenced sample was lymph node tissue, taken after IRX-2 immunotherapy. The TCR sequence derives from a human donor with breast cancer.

CDR3 loop: CAISESGSEGFEQYF. The CDR3 DNA reads TGTGCCATCAGTGAGTCCGGGAGCGAGGGTTTCGAGCAGTACTTC. The chain couples TRBV10-3 to TRBJ2-7; maybe TRBD2 (6 bases). CDR3 length: 15 residues. V dropped 0 bases and J dropped 6 bases, with 15 bases sitting between them. Germline CDR1 reads ENHRY; CDR2 reads SYGVKD.